The rows below give T cell receptor beta chains drawn from one sample of a study of blood T cells in healthy people across ages. One entry per CDR3 protein, called by TCRdb with MiXCR from the 5' RACE reads. The table includes approximately 400,000 distinct CDR3 sequences, about 49% detected once. Sequenced sample: blood. These receptors came from a man aged 55-75 years in good health. Each CDR3 is given with its conserved first and last residue. The order of the fields is V gene, J gene, D gene, clone size, CDR3 protein, CDR3 DNA. The D gene is left open where the match is weak. The listing skips clone size in some rows; elsewhere it reads once, few, many or a size class.

TRBV6-2/TRBV6-3	TRBJ1-5	-	-	CASSGTRGSNQPQHF	TGTGCCAGCAGCGGGACGCGGGGGAGCAATCAGCCCCAGCATTTT
TRBV2	TRBJ2-3	-	few	CASRPPPGADTQYF	TGTGCCAGCAGGCCCCCCCCGGGGGCAGATACGCAGTATTTT
TRBV9	TRBJ1-2	-	-	CASSPSLTDNYGYTF	TGTGCCAGCAGCCCTAGTCTTACGGATAACTATGGCTACACCTTC
TRBV2	TRBJ2-6	-	-	CASSSDRDSTGANVLTF	TGTGCCAGCAGTTCTGACAGGGACTCGACTGGGGCCAACGTCCTGACTTTC
TRBV3-1	TRBJ2-7	-	-	CASSQVMWEQYF	TGTGCCAGCAGCCAAGTCATGTGGGAGCAGTACTTC
TRBV7-2	TRBJ2-7	-	many	CASSPAIGVEQYF	TGTGCCAGCAGCCCCGCAATCGGGGTGGAGCAGTACTTC
TRBV4-1	TRBJ2-3	TRBD2	-	CASSQEGGGGRTDTQYF	TGCGCCAGCAGCCAAGAGGGGGGCGGGGGGCGCACAGATACGCAGTATTTT
TRBV6-2/TRBV6-3	TRBJ2-7	-	few	CASRLSAGEQYF	TGTGCCAGTAGACTCTCAGCTGGCGAGCAGTACTTC
TRBV7-2	TRBJ1-6	TRBD1	-	CASSREGANSPLHF	TGTGCCAGCAGCCGGGAGGGGGCCAATTCACCCCTCCACTTT
TRBV7-2	TRBJ2-1	TRBD2	few	CASSLGASGSREQFF	TGTGCCAGCAGCTTAGGGGCTAGCGGGAGTCGCGAGCAGTTCTTC
TRBV2	TRBJ2-7	-	-	CASSVGRTNYEQYF	TGTGCCAGCAGTGTTGGCAGGACGAACTACGAGCAGTACTTC
TRBV27	TRBJ1-2	TRBD1	few	CASSASGTGYYRYGYTF	TGTGCCAGCAGTGCCTCCGGGACAGGGTACTACCGCTATGGCTACACCTTC
TRBV14	TRBJ2-3	-	few	CASSQSRERTDTQYF	TGTGCCAGCAGCCAATCACGGGAGCGGACAGATACGCAGTATTTT
TRBV12-3/TRBV12-4	TRBJ1-4	-	-	CASSFRAANEKLFF	TGTGCCAGCAGTTTCAGGGCGGCTAATGAAAAACTGTTTTTT